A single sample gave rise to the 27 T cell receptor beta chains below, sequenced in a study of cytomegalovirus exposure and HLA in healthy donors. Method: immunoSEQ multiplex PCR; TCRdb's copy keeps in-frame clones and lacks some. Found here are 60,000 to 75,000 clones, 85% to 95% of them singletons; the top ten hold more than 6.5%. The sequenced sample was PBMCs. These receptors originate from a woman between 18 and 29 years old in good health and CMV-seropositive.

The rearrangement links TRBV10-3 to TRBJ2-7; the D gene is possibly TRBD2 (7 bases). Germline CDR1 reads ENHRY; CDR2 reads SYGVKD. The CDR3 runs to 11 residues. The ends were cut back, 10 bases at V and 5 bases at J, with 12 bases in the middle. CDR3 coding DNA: TGTGCCACGGGAGGACAGAACGAGCAGTACTTC. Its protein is CATGGQNEQYF.

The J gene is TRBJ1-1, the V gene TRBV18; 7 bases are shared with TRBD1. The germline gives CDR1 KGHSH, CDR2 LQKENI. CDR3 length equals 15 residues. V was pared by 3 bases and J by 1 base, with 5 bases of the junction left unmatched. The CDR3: CASSPGQVPNTEAFF. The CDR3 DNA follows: TGTGCCAGCTCACCCGGACAGGTGCCGAACACTGAAGCTTTCTTT.

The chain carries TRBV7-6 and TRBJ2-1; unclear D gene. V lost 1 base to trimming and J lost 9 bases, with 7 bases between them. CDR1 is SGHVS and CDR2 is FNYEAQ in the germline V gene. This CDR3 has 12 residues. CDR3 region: CASSLGVSEQFF. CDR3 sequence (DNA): TGTGCCAGCAGCTTAGGTGTGAGTGAGCAGTTCTTC.

DNA for the CDR3: TGTGCCAGCAGTGACACCGGGGAGGCAGATACGCAGTATTTT. Translating gives CASSDTGEADTQYF. The V gene is TRBV2, the J gene TRBJ2-3, with a weak D call TRBD2 (6 bases). This CDR3 is built from 14 residues. With 3 bases removed from V and 4 bases from J, the gap between germline ends came to 11 bases. Germline CDR1 is SNHLY and CDR2 is FYNNEI.

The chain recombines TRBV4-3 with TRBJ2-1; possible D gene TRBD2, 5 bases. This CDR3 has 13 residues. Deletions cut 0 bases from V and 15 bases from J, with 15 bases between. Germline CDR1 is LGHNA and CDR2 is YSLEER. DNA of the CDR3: TGCGCCAGCAGCCAAGATAGAGGACTCCCCACGTTCTTC. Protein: CASSQDRGLPTFF.

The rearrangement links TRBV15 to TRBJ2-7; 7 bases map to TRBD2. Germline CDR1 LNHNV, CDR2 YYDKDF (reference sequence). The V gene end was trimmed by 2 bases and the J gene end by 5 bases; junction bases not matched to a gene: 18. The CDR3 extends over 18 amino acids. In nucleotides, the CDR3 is TGTGCCACCAGCAGACATCGGGGGGTAGACCCTCGCATGGACGAGCAGTACTTC. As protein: CATSRHRGVDPRMDEQYF.

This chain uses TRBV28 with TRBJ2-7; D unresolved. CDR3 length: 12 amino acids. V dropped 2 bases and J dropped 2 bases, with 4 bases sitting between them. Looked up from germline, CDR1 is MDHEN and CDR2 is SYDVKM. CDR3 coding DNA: TGTGCCAGCAGTTTAGTAGCCTACGAGCAGTACTTC. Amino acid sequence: CASSLVAYEQYF.

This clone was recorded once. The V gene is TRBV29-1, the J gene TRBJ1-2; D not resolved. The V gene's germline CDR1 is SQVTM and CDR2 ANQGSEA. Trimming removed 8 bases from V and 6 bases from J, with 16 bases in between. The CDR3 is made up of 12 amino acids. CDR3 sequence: CSTRYGLHGYTF. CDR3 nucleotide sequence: TGCAGCACCAGATACGGACTCCATGGCTACACCTTC.

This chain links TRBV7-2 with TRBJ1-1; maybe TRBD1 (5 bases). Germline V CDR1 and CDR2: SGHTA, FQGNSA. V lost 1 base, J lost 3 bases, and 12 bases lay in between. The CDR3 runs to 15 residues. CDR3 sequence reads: CASSLVPGWDTEAFF. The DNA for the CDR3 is TGTGCCAGCAGCTTAGTCCCAGGGTGGGACACTGAAGCTTTCTTT.

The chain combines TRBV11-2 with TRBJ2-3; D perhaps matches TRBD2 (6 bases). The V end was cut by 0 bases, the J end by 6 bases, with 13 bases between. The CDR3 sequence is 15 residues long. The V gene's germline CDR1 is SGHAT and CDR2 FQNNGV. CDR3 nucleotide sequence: TGTGCCAGCAGCTTAGAGGCGGGATTTGGGGATACGCAGTATTTT. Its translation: CASSLEAGFGDTQYF. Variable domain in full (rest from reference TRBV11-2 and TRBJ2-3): EAGVAQSPRYKIIEKRQSVAFWCNPISGHATLYWYQQILGQGPKLLIQFQNNGVVDDSQLPKDRFSAERLKGVDSTLKIQPAKLEDSAVYLCASSLEAGFGDTQYFGPGTRLTVL.

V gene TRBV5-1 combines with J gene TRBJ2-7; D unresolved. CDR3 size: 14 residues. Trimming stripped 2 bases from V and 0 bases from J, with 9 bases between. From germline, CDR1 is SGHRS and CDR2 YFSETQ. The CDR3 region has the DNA TGCGCCAGCAGCTTTAGTCCCTCCTCCTACGAGCAGTACTTC. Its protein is CASSFSPSSYEQYF. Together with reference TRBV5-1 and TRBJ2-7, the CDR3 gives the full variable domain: KAGVTQTPRYLIKTRGQQVTLSCSPISGHRSVSWYQQTPGQGLQFLFEYFSETQRNKGNFPGRFSGRQFSNSRSEMNVSTLELGDSALYLCASSFSPSSYEQYFGPGTRLTVT.

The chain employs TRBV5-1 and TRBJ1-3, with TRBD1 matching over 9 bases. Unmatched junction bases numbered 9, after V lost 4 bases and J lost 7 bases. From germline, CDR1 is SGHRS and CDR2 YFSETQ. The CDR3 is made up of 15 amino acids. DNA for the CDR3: TGCGCCAGCAGCCTCCTCGGACAGGGGAGGAACACCATATATTTT. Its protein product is CASSLLGQGRNTIYF.

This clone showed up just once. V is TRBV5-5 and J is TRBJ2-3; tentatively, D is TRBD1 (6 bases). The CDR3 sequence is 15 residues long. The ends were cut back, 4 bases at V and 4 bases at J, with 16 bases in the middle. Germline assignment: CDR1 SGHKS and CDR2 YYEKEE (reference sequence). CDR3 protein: CASSAPQGSADTQYF. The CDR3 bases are TGTGCCAGCAGCGCCCCGCAGGGGAGTGCAGATACGCAGTATTTT.

The CDR3 is CASSSPGGNQPQHF. CDR3 DNA sequence: TGTGCCAGCAGTTCCCCGGGGGGCAATCAGCCCCAGCATTTT. The rearrangement joins TRBV28 to TRBJ1-5; possibly TRBD1 for D (5 bases). Germline V gene data show CDR1 as MDHEN and CDR2 as SYDVKM. The ends were cut back, 4 bases at V and 2 bases at J, with 9 bases in the middle. The CDR3 runs 14 residues.

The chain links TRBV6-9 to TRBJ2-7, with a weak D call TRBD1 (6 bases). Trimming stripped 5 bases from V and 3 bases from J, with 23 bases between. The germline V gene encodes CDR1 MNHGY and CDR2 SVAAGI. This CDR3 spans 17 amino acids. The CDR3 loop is CASSGESGRDINYEQYF. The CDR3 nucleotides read TGTGCCAGCAGTGGGGAGAGCGGCCGGGACATCAACTACGAGCAGTACTTC.

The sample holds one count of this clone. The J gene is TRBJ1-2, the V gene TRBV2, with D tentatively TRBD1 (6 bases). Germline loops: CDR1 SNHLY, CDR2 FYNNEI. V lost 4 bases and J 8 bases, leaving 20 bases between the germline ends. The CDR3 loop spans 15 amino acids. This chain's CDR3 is CASSVDRGGLYGYTF. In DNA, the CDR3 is TGTGCCAGCAGTGTGGATCGGGGGGGGCTCTACGGCTACACCTTC. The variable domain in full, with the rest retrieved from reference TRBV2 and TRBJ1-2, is EPEVTQTPSHQVTQMGQEVILRCVPISNHLYFYWYRQILGQKVEFLVSFYNNEISEKSEIFDDQFSVERPDGSNFTLKIRSTKLEDSAMYFCASSVDRGGLYGYTFGSGTRLTVV.

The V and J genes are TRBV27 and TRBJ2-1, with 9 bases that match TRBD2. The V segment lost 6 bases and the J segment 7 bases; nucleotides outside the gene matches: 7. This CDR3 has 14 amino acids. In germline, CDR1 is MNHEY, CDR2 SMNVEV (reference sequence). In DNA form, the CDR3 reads TGTGCCAGCAGCTGGGTAGCGGGAGATAATGAGCAGTTCTTC. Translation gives CASSWVAGDNEQFF.

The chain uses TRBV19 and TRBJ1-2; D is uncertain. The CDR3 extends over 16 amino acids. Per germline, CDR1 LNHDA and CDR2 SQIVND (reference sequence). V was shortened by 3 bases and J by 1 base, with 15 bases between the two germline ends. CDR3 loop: CASSMSWGGINYGYTF. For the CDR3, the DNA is TGTGCCAGTAGTATGTCCTGGGGAGGAATTAACTATGGCTACACCTTC.

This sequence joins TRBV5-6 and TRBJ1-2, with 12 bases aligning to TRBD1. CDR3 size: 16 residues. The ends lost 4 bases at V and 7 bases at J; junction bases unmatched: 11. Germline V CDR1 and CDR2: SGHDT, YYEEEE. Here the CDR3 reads CASSPGTGGVIGGYTF. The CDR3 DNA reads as TGTGCCAGCAGCCCCGGGACAGGGGGCGTTATAGGTGGCTACACCTTC.

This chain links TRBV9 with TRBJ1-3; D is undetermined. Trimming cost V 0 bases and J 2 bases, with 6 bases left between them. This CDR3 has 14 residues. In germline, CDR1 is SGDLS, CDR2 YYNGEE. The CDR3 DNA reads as TGTGCCAGCAGCGTAGCAGGTACTGGAAACACCATATATTTT. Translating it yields CASSVAGTGNTIYF.

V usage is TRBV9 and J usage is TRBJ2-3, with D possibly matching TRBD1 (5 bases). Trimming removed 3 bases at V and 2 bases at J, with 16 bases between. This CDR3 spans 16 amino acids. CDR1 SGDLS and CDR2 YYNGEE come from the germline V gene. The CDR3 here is CASSARTSQATDTQYF. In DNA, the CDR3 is TGTGCCAGCAGCGCAAGGACAAGCCAAGCCACAGATACGCAGTATTTT. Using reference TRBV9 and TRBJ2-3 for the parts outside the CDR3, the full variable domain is DSGVTQTPKHLITATGQRVTLRCSPRSGDLSVYWYQQSLDQGLQFLIQYYNGEERAKGNILERFSAQQFPDLHSELNLSSLELGDSALYFCASSARTSQATDTQYFGPGTRLTVL.

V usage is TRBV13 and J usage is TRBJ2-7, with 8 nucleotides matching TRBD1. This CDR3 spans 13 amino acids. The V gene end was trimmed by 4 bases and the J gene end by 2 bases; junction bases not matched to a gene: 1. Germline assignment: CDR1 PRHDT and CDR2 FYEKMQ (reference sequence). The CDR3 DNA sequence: TGTGCCAGCAGCTGGACAGGGACCTACGAGCAGTACTTC. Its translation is CASSWTGTYEQYF.

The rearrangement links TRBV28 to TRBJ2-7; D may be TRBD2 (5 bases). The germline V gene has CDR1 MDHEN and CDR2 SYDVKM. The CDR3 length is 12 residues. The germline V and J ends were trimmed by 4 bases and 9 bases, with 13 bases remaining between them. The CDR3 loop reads CASSSSRDLQYF. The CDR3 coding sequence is TGTGCCAGCAGTTCTTCTCGGGATCTGCAGTACTTC.

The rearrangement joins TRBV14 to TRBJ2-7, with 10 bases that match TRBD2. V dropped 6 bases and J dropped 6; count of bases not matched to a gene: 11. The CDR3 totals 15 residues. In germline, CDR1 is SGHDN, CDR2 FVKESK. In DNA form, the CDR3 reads TGTGCCAGCAGACCCACGTCTAGCGGGAGTGGCGAGCAGTACTTC. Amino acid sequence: CASRPTSSGSGEQYF.

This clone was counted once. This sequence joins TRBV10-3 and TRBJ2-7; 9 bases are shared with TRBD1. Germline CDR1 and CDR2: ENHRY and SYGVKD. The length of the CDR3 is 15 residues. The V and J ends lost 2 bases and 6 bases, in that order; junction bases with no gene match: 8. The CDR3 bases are TGTGCCATCAGTGAGCTGGGACAGGGAGCGGGCGAGCAGTACTTC. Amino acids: CAISELGQGAGEQYF.

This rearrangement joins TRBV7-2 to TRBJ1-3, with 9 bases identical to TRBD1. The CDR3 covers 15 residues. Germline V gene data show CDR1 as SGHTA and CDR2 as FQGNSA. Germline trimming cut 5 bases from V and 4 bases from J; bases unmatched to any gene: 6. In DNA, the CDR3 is TGTGCCAGCAGCCCGACAGGGGGATCGGGAAACACCATATATTTT. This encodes CASSPTGGSGNTIYF.

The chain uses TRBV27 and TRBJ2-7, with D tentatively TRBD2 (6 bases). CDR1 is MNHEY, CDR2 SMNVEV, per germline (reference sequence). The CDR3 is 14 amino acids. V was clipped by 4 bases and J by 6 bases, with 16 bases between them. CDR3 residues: CASSSPVRGGEQYF. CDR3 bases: TGTGCCAGCAGTTCCCCCGTGAGGGGAGGCGAGCAGTACTTC.